This TCR beta chain was profiled in a study of beta chain features in type 1 diabetes. Overall study findings and caveats: When VDJ junctions were examined, type 1 diabetes patients showed fewer insertions and more deletions.

Expressed TCRB transcripts were sequenced, since all the RNA that had been isolated was reverse transcribed. TCRdb keeps only in-frame clones here, not all; method: immunoSEQ multiplex PCR. Of around 500,000 clones in the sample, approximately 30% were seen once. Remarks on this clone: Its antigen is as yet unknown. This same CDR3 is encoded by further DNA sequences in the sample.

Germline loops: CDR1 SEHNR, CDR2 FQNEAQ (reference sequence). The V gene lost 6 bases and the J gene lost 0 bases, with 6 bases spanning the gap. CDR3 length: 12 amino acids. The specimen was naive CD4+ T cells from blood. The origin of this receptor is a man younger than 30 in good health. This chain links TRBV7-9 with TRBJ2-7; D unresolved. CDR3 sequence: CASSSTSYEQYF. CDR3 nucleotide sequence: TGTGCCAGCAGTTCTACCTCCTACGAGCAGTACTTC.